This record looks at one TCR beta chain sequence and its context. Its antigen is as yet unknown. This sample stems from a study of cytomegalovirus exposure and HLA in healthy donors. For the study at large: The same platform was used for the roughly 120 validation repertoires and the approximately 670 first-cohort repertoires, a later analysis reported.

The donors were in the roughly 130-subject validation cohort, distinct from the roughly 700-subject first cohort. TCRdb's copy holds only in-frame clones and misses some; the assay was immunoSEQ multiplex PCR. The data contain about 160,000 clones, roughly nine tenths of them singletons. Study results and caveats: The tendency of first-cohort TCR clusters to co-occur in the approximately 110 validation repertoires was the finding of a later analysis.

This clonotype was sampled from a woman in her twenties or thirties in good health and CMV-seronegative. What was sequenced was PBMCs.

CDR3 nucleotide sequence: TGTGCCATCAGTGAGTCGGACAGTCGCCTAGAAGCTTTCTTT. Translation gives CAISESDSRLEAFF. This rearrangement joins TRBV10-3 to TRBJ1-1, with D perhaps TRBD1 (6 bases). CDR1 and CDR2 from the germline V gene are ENHRY and SYGVKD. This CDR3 spans 14 amino acids. The germline V and J ends were trimmed by 0 bases and 8 bases, with 13 bases remaining between them.